The clone carrying this TCR beta chain was seen repeatedly, ten times or more. These data are taken from a study of T cells in Graves' hyperthyroidism and ophthalmopathy. RNA transcripts gave rise to amplified TCR beta CDR3 regions. The HTBI primer set drove a first-round RT-PCR of the TCR CDR3. Each CDR3 protein gets one entry after TCRdb re-called the multiplex PCR reads with MiXCR. Of more than 500,000 distinct CDR3 sequences listed, 15% to 20% are singletons. This CDR3 has 15 residues. With V trimmed by 3 bases and J by 9 bases, 5 bases remained unmatched. Germline CDR1 MNHEY, CDR2 SMNVEV (reference sequence).

The sample comprised blood. The chain couples TRBV27 to TRBJ2-1; 13 nucleotides agree with TRBD2. This clonotype was obtained from a woman between 25 and 40 years old with Graves' hyperthyroidism. The CDR3 coding sequence is TGTGCCAGCAGTTTCTGGACTAGCGGGAGTCCTGAGCAGTTCTTC. It specifies CASSFWTSGSPEQFF.